This paragraph reports one T cell receptor (beta chain). Clones were sequenced by immunoSEQ multiplex PCR, and TCRdb holds only the in-frame ones, with some missing. The profile shows tens of thousands of clones, 94% of them singletons. The V gene end was trimmed by 2 bases and the J gene end by 5 bases; junction bases not matched to a gene: 1. This CDR3 is built from 14 residues. Germline V gene sequence: CDR1 SGHDN, CDR2 FVKESK. This record comes from a study of technical replicates of blood from a few donors. Material: T cells isolated from PBMCs. The clonotype comes from a human donor in good health. The chain combines TRBV14 with TRBJ2-1; 9 bases line up with TRBD1. The CDR3 region is CASSQWTGDNEQFF. The CDR3 bases are TGTGCCAGCAGCCAATGGACAGGGGACAATGAGCAGTTCTTC. Looking up the rest from reference TRBV14 and TRBJ2-1 gives the full variable domain: EAGVTQFPSHSVIEKGQTVTLRCDPISGHDNLYWYRRVMGKEIKFLLHFVKESKQDESGMPNNRFLAERTGGTYSTLKVQPAELEDSGVYFCASSQWTGDNEQFFGPGTRLTVL.